The present T cell receptor beta chain was sequenced within a study of cytomegalovirus exposure and HLA in healthy donors. Study-level information: One earlier analysis, a look at 180 million or so T cells, found about 110 million unique TCR beta sequences. From HLA-typed donors, an early data release held around 85 million unique TCRs. Overall study findings and caveats: Previous analysis showed most TCR beta V segments were productive about 87% or about 30% of the time. Rare sequences made up most TCRs, while some public TCRs were found in many donors.

Germline values: CDR1 SGHRS, CDR2 YFSETQ. There are 15 residues in the CDR3. V lost 0 bases to trimming and J lost 2 bases; unmatched junction nucleotides: 4. This clone was detected once. Its antigen is still unknown. In the PCR, 60 Vbeta and 13 Jbeta primers were used. Profiled with immunoSEQ multiplex PCR; TCRdb holds only in-frame clones, not every one. The data contain around 100,000 clones, approximately 81% of them seen just once; the ten biggest clones take up 4.1%. The receptor was isolated from a female donor in good health and CMV-seropositive. Sample: PBMCs. V and J are TRBV5-1 and TRBJ2-5, with TRBD1 matching over 7 bases. The CDR3 nucleotides read TGCGCCAGCAGCTTGGCCGGCAGGGGGCAAGAGACCCAGTACTTC. Residues: CASSLAGRGQETQYF.